These 14 T cell receptor beta chains were sequenced from one sample in a study of T-cell memory formation after mild COVID-19 (dated by TCRdb to the early 2020s). The library was prepared using 5' RACE. The sample was run on an Illumina NovaSeq 6000. TCRdb reworked the public reads: Q25 trimming with fastp, MiXCR clone assembly, productive beta chains retained. Here each entry gathers all rows of one CDR3 protein and keeps the most common genes and DNA. A total of roughly 120,000 distinct CDR3 sequences appear in this sample, 22% of them only once. The ten top clones hold about 38% of the sample. Sequenced material: PBMCs or a T cell subset sorted from them (not recorded which). These receptors were obtained from a man younger than 35 who had mild COVID-19 (a few samples of this study predate the infection). The sample titles of this study are shuffled in the database, so cell type and time point are left out; the donor was told from shared clones.

The CDR3 protein is CATRGTGEGNQPQHF. CDR3 coding DNA: TGTGCCACCAGGGGGACAGGGGAGGGGAATCAGCCCCAGCATTTT. The V and J genes are TRBV24-1 and TRBJ1-5; 10 bases map to TRBD1. The CDR3 sequence is 15 residues long. Germline V gene lookup returns CDR1 KGHDR and CDR2 SFDVKD. V trimming: 7 bases; J trimming: 4 bases; junction bases outside the gene matches: 6.

The V and J genes are TRBV10-2 and TRBJ2-7; no clear D gene. The CDR3 loop spans 13 amino acids. Trimming took 6 bases from V and 6 from J, leaving 15 bases between them. Germline lookup yields CDR1 WSHSY and CDR2 SAAADI. CDR3 region: CASSGEYWFEQYF. The DNA for the CDR3 is TGCGCCAGCAGCGGAGAGTATTGGTTCGAGCAGTACTTC.

This chain connects TRBV18 to TRBJ2-7, with a possible D match to TRBD1 (6 bases). The V gene lost 4 bases and the J gene lost 2 bases, with 12 bases spanning the gap. Per the germline V gene, CDR1 is KGHSH and CDR2 is LQKENI. CDR3 length: 14 residues. This CDR3 reads CASSQLDSPYEQYF. The CDR3 DNA is TGTGCCAGCTCACAACTGGACAGCCCCTACGAGCAGTACTTC.

The rearrangement uses TRBV12-3 or TRBV12-4 and TRBJ2-7, with no clear D. With 1 base removed from V and 3 bases from J, the gap between germline ends came to 1 base. The CDR3 has 11 residues. CDR3 amino acids: CASSLGYEQYV. CDR3 nucleotide sequence: TGTGCCAGCAGTTTAGGCTACGAGCAGTACGTC.

This clonotype was seen a handful of times. The chain uses TRBV20-1 and TRBJ2-7; D gene unclear. CDR1 and CDR2 from the germline V gene are DFQATT and SNEGSKA (reference sequence). This CDR3 has 12 amino acids. The ends were cut back, 3 bases at V and 1 base at J, with 7 bases in the middle. The CDR3: CSARFSSYEQYV. CDR3 DNA: TGCAGTGCTAGGTTCTCATCCTACGAGCAGTACGTC.

The gene calls are TRBV4-1 and TRBJ1-2; unclear D gene. This CDR3 comprises 13 residues. Trimming removed 1 base from V and 4 bases from J, with 7 bases in between. In germline, CDR1 is MGHRA, CDR2 YSYEKL. The CDR3 loop reads CASSQVSAYGYTF. The CDR3 DNA sequence: TGCGCCAGCAGCCAAGTTTCCGCCTATGGCTACACCTTC.

This chain uses TRBV4-2 with TRBJ2-2, with 7 bases matching TRBD2. Germline values: CDR1 LGHNA, CDR2 YNFKEQ. The V and J ends lost 5 bases and 8 bases, in that order; junction bases with no gene match: 17. The CDR3 length is 17 residues. The chain's CDR3 is CASSSKGLAEFKGELFF. Written as DNA, the CDR3 is TGTGCCAGCAGCTCAAAAGGGCTAGCGGAATTTAAAGGGGAGCTGTTTTTT.

This clonotype was observed a few times. The chain combines TRBV6-5 with TRBJ1-1; D gene ambiguous. Germline assignment: CDR1 MNHEY and CDR2 SVGAGI. This CDR3 is built from 12 residues. V was clipped by 6 bases and J by 5 bases, with 10 bases between them. The CDR3 here is CASRNMVTEAFF. CDR3 nucleotide sequence: TGTGCCAGCAGGAACATGGTGACTGAAGCTTTCTTT.

This clonotype came up a few times. This chain connects TRBV7-2 to TRBJ2-1, with D perhaps assigned TRBD1 or TRBD2 (5 bases each). This CDR3 has 14 amino acids. The V end was cut by 3 bases, the J end by 8 bases, with 14 bases between. Germline V gene data show CDR1 as SGHTA and CDR2 as FQGNSA. The CDR3 here is CASSFSGGSHEQFF. CDR3 bases: TGTGCCAGCAGCTTTTCTGGGGGTTCTCATGAGCAGTTCTTC.

The table lists this clonotype with a few counts. The chain links TRBV28 to TRBJ1-1; D call uncertain. V shed 5 bases and J shed 2 bases, with 15 bases lying between them. The germline gives CDR1 MDHEN, CDR2 SYDVKM. This CDR3 spans 15 amino acids. The CDR3 DNA follows: TGTGCCAGCAGTCAAAGGAGGATGACAAACACTGAAGCTTTCTTT. This codes for CASSQRRMTNTEAFF.

As regards this clonotype: The conserved closing phenylalanine or tryptophan is absent in this CDR3, likely reflecting a read error. The chain joins TRBV11-2 to TRBJ2-5; TRBD1 might be the D (6 bases). Looked up from germline, CDR1 is SGHAT and CDR2 is FQNNGV. The CDR3 covers 15 residues. V dropped 5 bases and J dropped 2 bases, with 15 bases sitting between them. The CDR3 DNA reads TGTGCCAGCAGCGCGGCAGGGGTCACACAAGAGACCCAGTACTTA. This translates into CASSAAGVTQETQYL.

This chain links TRBV6-5 with TRBJ2-1, with 7 bases lining up with TRBD2. The junction had 4 bases not matched to a gene; V was cut back by 5 bases and J by 6 bases. CDR3 length: 13 amino acids. The germline V gene has CDR1 MNHEY and CDR2 SVGAGI. The CDR3 nucleotides are TGTGCCAGCAGTGCTACTAGCGCCAATGAGCAGTTCTTC. Its protein product is CASSATSANEQFF.

This chain links TRBV4-1 with TRBJ2-5; D possibly corresponds to TRBD2 (5 bases). The CDR3 spans 15 residues. The V end lost 1 base, the J end lost 10 bases, and 19 bases lay between the germline ends. The germline V gene encodes CDR1 MGHRA and CDR2 YSYEKL. Here the CDR3 reads CASSQAGVLGSSQYF. The DNA for the CDR3 is TGCGCCAGCAGCCAAGCCGGGGTTTTGGGCAGCAGCCAGTACTTC.

The V call is TRBV7-9, the J call TRBJ2-1; D gene ambiguous. Germline CDR1 reads SEHNR; CDR2 reads FQNEAQ (reference sequence). The germline V and J ends were trimmed by 3 bases and 7 bases, with 16 bases remaining between them. This CDR3 is built from 15 residues. CDR3 sequence reads: CASSLLSIQWNEQFF. CDR3 bases: TGTGCCAGCAGCTTGTTGAGCATACAGTGGAATGAGCAGTTCTTC.